This is a list of T cell receptor beta chains from one sample in a study of post-analysis software for immune sequencing data. Each CDR3 protein gets one entry after TCRdb re-called the PCR reads with MiXCR. Of about 810,000 distinct CDR3 sequences in the sample, roughly half were seen once. Input material: blood. The receptors derive from a girl aged 10 to 17 with multiple sclerosis. CDR3s include the opening cysteine and the closing phenylalanine or tryptophan. D genes are given only for firm matches. The size entry is marked missing in some rows and otherwise reads once, few, many or a size class.

TRBD1	TRBV6-1	TRBJ1-5	-	CASRTGVSNQPQHF	TGTGCCAGCAGGACAGGGGTTAGCAATCAGCCCCAGCATTTT
TRBD2	TRBV20-1	TRBJ2-3	-	CSASTLARGDTQYF	TGCAGTGCTAGTACACTAGCGCGAGGAGATACGCAGTATTTT
TRBD1	TRBV6-6	TRBJ1-5	-	CASSPRTGRSSNQPQHF	TGTGCCAGCAGCCCCCGGACAGGTCGCAGCAGCAATCAGCCCCAGCATTTT
-	TRBV7-7	TRBJ2-5	-	CASSAARGTQYF	TGTGCCAGCAGCGCCGCGAGGGGGACCCAGTACTTC
-	TRBV12-3/TRBV12-4	TRBJ1-2	few	CASSHLAENYGYTF	TGTGCCAGCAGCCATCTTGCGGAGAACTATGGCTACACCTTC
-	TRBV15	TRBJ2-5	-	CATRTRIRETQYF	TGTGCCACCAGAACACGGATCCGAGAGACCCAGTACTTC
-	TRBV12-3/TRBV12-4	TRBJ2-1	-	CASGVQRINNEQFF	TGTGCCAGCGGAGTCCAGCGGATAAACAATGAGCAGTTCTTC
TRBD1	TRBV12-3/TRBV12-4	TRBJ2-1	few	CASSLAGTGGGNEQFF	TGTGCCAGCAGTTTGGCCGGGACAGGGGGTGGCAATGAGCAGTTCTTC
-	TRBV28	TRBJ2-7	-	CASSPRFYEQYF	TGTGCCAGCAGTCCCCGATTCTACGAGCAGTACTTC
TRBD2	TRBV27	TRBJ2-1	once	CASSLPRLAGVRNEQFF	TGTGCCAGCAGTTTACCTCGACTAGCGGGAGTTCGGAATGAGCAGTTCTTC
-	TRBV12-5	TRBJ2-7	-	CASGLEGSYEQYF	TGTGCTAGTGGTTTGGAGGGCTCCTACGAGCAGTACTTC
TRBD1	TRBV6-5	TRBJ1-2	-	CASTPRQGNGYTF	TGTGCCAGCACCCCGCGACAGGGCAATGGCTACACCTTC
TRBD1	TRBV5-1	TRBJ1-2	-	CASSLQPGQEVPGYGYTF	TGCGCCAGCAGCCTCCAGCCGGGACAGGAAGTCCCCGGCTATGGCTACACCTTC
-	TRBV7-6	TRBJ2-7	-	CASSLLAVSYEQYF	TGTGCCAGCAGCTTGTTAGCGGTATCGTACGAGCAGTACTTC
TRBD1	TRBV27	TRBJ2-4	few	CASSFLGQGKQYF	TGTGCCAGCAGTTTTTTAGGACAGGGGAAGCAGTACTTC
TRBD1	TRBV20-1	TRBJ2-3	-	CSARTLTGGTPDTQYF	TGCAGTGCTAGAACTTTGACAGGGGGGACTCCAGATACGCAGTATTTT
-	TRBV7-6	TRBJ2-7	-	CASSQEVVSYERYF	TGTGCCAGCAGCCAGGAGGTAGTCTCCTACGAGCGGTACTTC
-	TRBV11-2	TRBJ1-2	-	CASSPDRGGHGYTF	TGTGCCAGCAGCCCAGACCGGGGGGGCCATGGCTACACCTTC
-	TRBV5-1	TRBJ2-1	-	CASSPNPAHLYNEQFF	TGCGCCAGCAGTCCCAACCCAGCGCATCTCTACAATGAGCAGTTCTTC
TRBD2	TRBV5-1	TRBJ2-3	few	CASSLRLAEDTQYF	TGCGCCAGTAGCCTACGACTAGCGGAGGATACGCAGTATTTT
-	TRBV20-1	TRBJ1-2	-	CSARVPGPGRGYTF	TGCAGTGCTAGAGTTCCGGGGCCGGGTCGGGGCTACACCTTC
-	TRBV20-1	TRBJ1-1	once	CSASAPRGRGNTEAFF	TGCAGTGCTAGTGCCCCACGGGGGAGAGGGAACACTGAAGCTTTCTTT
TRBD2	TRBV12-3/TRBV12-4	TRBJ2-1	-	CASISGSRNEQFF	TGTGCCAGCATCAGCGGGAGTCGCAATGAGCAGTTCTTC
TRBD1	TRBV15	TRBJ1-5	-	CVTSRRQGGRPQHF	TGTGTCACCAGCAGGAGACAGGGCGGGCGGCCCCAGCATTTT
TRBD1	TRBV2	TRBJ1-5	-	CASRDRVNQPQHF	TGTGCCAGCAGGGACAGGGTTAATCAGCCCCAGCATTTT